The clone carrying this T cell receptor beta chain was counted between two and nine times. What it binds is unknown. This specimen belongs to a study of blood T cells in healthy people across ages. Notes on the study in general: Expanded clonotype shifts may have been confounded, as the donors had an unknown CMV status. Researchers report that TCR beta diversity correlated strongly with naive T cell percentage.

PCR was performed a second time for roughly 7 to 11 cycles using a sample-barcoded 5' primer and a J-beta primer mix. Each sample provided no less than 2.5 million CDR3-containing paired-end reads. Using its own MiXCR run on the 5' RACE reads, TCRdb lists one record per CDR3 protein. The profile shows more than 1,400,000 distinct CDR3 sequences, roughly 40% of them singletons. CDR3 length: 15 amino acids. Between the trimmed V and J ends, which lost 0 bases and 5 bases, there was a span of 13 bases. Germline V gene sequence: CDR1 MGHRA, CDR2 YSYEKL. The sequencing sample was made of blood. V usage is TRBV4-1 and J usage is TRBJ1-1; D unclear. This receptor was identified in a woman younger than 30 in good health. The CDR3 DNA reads TGCGCCAGCAGCCAAGAACCGGGAATATGGACTGAAGCTTTCTTT. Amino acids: CASSQEPGIWTEAFF.